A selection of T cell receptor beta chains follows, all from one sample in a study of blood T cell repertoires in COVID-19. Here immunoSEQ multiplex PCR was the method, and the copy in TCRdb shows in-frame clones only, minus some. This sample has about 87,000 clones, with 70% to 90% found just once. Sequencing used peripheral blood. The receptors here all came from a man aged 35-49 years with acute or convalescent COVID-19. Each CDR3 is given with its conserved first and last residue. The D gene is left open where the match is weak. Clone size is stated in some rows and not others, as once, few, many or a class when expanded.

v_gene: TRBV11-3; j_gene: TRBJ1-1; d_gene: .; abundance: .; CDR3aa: CASSSSSGTEAFF; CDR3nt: TGTGCCAGCAGCTCCTCTTCGGGGACTGAAGCTTTCTTT
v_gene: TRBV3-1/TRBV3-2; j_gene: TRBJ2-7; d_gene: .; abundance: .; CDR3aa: CASSQDQQSYEQYF; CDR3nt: TGTGCCAGCAGCCAAGATCAACAGTCCTACGAGCAGTACTTC
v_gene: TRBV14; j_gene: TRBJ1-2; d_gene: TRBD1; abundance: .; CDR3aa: CASSQARDRGIYGYTF; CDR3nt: TGTGCCAGCAGCCAAGCCCGTGACAGGGGGATCTATGGCTACACCTTC
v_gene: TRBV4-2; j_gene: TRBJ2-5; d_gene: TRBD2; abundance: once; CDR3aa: CASSQVVIAGGKIQETQYF; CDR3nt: TGTGCCAGCAGCCAAGTGGTAATAGCGGGGGGCAAAATCCAAGAGACCCAGTACTTC
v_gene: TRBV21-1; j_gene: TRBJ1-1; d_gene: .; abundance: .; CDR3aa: CASSKFIVRAGRFIEGSTEAFF; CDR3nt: TGTGCCAGCAGCAAGTTTATCGTCCGGGCAGGGAGGTTTATTGAGGGTTCCACTGAAGCTTTCTTT
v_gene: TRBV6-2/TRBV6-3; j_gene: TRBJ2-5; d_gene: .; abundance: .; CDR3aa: CASSALRETQYF; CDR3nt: TGTGCCAGCAGTGCACTGAGGGAGACCCAGTACTTC
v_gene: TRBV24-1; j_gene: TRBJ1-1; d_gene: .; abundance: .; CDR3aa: CATSDLPQDRLRKTEAFF; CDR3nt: TGTGCCACCAGTGATTTGCCCCAGGACAGATTGAGGAAGACTGAAGCTTTCTTT
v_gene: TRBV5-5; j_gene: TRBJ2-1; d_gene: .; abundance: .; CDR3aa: CASSDSQYNEQFF; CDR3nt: TGTGCCAGTAGTGACAGTCAGTACAATGAGCAGTTCTTC
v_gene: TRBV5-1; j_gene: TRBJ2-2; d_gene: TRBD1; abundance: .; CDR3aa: CASSLKGAPAGELFF; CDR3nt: TGCGCCAGCAGCTTGAAGGGGGCGCCGGCCGGGGAGCTGTTTTTT
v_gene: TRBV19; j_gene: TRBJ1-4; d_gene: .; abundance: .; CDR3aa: CASSAGREKLFF; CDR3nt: TGTGCCAGTAGTGCTGGGAGGGAAAAACTGTTTTTT
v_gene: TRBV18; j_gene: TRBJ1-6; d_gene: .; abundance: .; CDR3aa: CASSLQSNSPLHF; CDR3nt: TGTGCCAGCTCACTACAAAGTAATTCACCCCTCCACTTT
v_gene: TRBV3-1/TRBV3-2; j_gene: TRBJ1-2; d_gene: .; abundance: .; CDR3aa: CASSPSPGVGYTF; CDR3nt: TGTGCCAGCAGCCCGTCCCCCGGGGTTGGCTACACCTTC
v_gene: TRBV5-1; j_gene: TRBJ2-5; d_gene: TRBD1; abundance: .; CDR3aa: CASSLTGGGETQYF; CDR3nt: TGCGCCAGCAGCTTAACAGGGGGTGGGGAGACCCAGTACTTC
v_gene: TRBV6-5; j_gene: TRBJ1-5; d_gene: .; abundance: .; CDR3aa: CASTVSGRQGQPQHF; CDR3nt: TGTGCCAGCACCGTCTCAGGTCGGCAAGGACAGCCCCAGCATTTT
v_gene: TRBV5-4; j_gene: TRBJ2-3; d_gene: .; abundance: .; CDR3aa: CASSLNPSVPDTQYF; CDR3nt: TGTGCCAGCAGCTTGAATCCTAGCGTACCAGATACGCAGTATTTT
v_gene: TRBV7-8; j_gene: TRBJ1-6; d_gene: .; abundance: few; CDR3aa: CASSFRDNNNSPLHF; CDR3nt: TGTGCCAGCAGTTTCCGGGACAACAATAATTCACCCCTCCACTTT
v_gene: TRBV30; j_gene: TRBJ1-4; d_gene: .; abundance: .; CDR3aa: CAWSVDLGGEKLFF; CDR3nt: TGTGCCTGGAGTGTAGACCTCGGAGGTGAAAAACTGTTTTTT
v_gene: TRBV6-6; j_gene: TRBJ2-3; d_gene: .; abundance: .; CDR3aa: CASSYSMDKDTQYF; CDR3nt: TGTGCCAGCAGTTACTCGATGGACAAAGATACGCAGTATTTT
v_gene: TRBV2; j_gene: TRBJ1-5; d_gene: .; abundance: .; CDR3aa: CASSEELGVGPQHF; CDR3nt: TGTGCCAGCAGTGAAGAATTGGGAGTTGGGCCCCAGCATTTT
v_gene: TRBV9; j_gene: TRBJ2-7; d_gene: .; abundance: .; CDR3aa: CASSARVIGEQYF; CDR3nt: TGTGCCAGCAGTGCGCGGGTTATAGGCGAGCAGTACTTC
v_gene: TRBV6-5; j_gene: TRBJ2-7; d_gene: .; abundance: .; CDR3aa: CASSYSTAVNEQYF; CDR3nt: TGTGCCAGCAGTTACTCGACCGCGGTAAACGAGCAGTACTTC
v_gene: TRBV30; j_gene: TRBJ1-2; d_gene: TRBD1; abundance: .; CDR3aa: CAWRTGGRSGYTF; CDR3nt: TGTGCCTGGAGGACAGGGGGTCGAAGTGGCTACACCTTC
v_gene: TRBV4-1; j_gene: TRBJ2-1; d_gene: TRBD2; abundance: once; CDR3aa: CASSQRGGPTSGRSYNEQFF; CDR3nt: TGCGCCAGCAGCCAACGGGGAGGCCCGACTAGCGGGAGGTCCTACAATGAGCAGTTCTTC
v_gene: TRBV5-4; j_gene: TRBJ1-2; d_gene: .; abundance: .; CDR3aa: CASRPGGNYGYTF; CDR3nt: TGTGCCAGCAGACCGGGGGGTAACTATGGCTACACCTTC
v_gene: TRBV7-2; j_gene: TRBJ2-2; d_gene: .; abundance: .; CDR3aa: CASSLQQIANTGELFF; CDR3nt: TGTGCCAGCAGCTTACAACAGATAGCGAACACCGGGGAGCTGTTTTTT
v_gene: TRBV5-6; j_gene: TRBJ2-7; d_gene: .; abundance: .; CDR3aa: CASSQELGSEQYF; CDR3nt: TGTGCCAGCAGTCAAGAACTGGGCAGCGAGCAGTACTTC
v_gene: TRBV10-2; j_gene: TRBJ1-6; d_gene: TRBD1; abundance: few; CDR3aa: CASGPGQGGSPLHF; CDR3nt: TGCGCCAGCGGGCCGGGACAGGGTGGCTCACCCCTCCACTTT
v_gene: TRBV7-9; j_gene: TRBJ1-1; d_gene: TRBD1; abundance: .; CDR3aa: CASSGRQGMAFF; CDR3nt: TGTGCCAGCAGCGGACGACAGGGCATGGCTTTCTTT
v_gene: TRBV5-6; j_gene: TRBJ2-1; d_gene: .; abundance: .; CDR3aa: CASSLVQPGEQFF; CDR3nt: TGTGCCAGCAGCTTGGTCCAGCCGGGTGAGCAGTTCTTC